These 17 T cell receptor beta chains share one sample of origin, sequenced in a study of coeliac disease (dated by TCRdb to 2022 to 2024). To prepare the library, the immunoSEQ multiplex PCR assay was applied. Imported from immuneACCESS, the table was reduced by TCRdb to in-frame sequences with V and J called. These copies leave out some clones; in studies compared against another copy, an unresolved V gene accounts for under half, and the cause of the remainder is not known. This sample lists some 6,500 clones; 62% were detected once. Together, the top ten hold approximately 21% of the sample. The specimen was lymphocytes from the gut lamina propria. Taken with the paper, the label for cell subset or site translates to: lamina propria cell (LPC) fraction of small intestinal biopsy. All receptors come from a man aged 55-75 years with celiac disease on a gluten-free diet.

The chain has TRBV6-5 and TRBJ1-2; 7 bases line up with TRBD1. This CDR3 spans 13 amino acids. Germline V gene data show CDR1 as MNHEY and CDR2 as SVGAGI. The V and J ends lost 4 bases and 6 bases, in that order; junction bases with no gene match: 5. The CDR3 DNA is TGTGCCAGCAGTTCACAGGGGACTGATGGCTACACCTTC. This sequence encodes CASSSQGTDGYTF.

The rearrangement links TRBV8-2 to TRBJ2-6; the D call TRBD1 from the table was never checked on the DNA. TRBV8-2 is flagged as a pseudogene. The CDR3 runs 17 residues. CDR3 loop: CGTFPKITQSRANVLTF. The CDR3 DNA is TGTGGCACGTTTCCCAAGATAACACAAAGTCGGGCCAACGTCCTGACTTTC.

This clone ranks as large. The gene calls are TRBV5-1 and TRBJ1-3; 7 bases are shared with TRBD1. The CDR3 length is 15 residues. Germline assignment: CDR1 SGHRS and CDR2 YFSETQ. J lost 0 bases, V lost 2 bases, and 2 bases had no gene match. CDR3 residues: CASSLQGSSGNTIYF. CDR3 in DNA: TGCGCCAGCAGCTTACAGGGGAGCTCTGGAAACACCATATATTTT.

The chain combines TRBV19 with TRBJ1-2, with 9 bases fitting TRBD1. The CDR3 spans 15 residues. Germline V gives CDR1 LNHDA, CDR2 SQIVND (reference sequence). After removal of 5 bases from V and 8 bases from J, the junction contained 12 bases not matched to a gene. CDR3 bases: TGTGCCAGTAGTTTTACGGCCGGGACAGGGACCGGCTACACCTTC. Encoded protein: CASSFTAGTGTGYTF.

This clone is medium-sized. The chain uses TRBV4-1 and TRBJ1-6, with a weak D call TRBD1 (6 bases). This CDR3 has 14 amino acids. Trimming took 4 bases from V and 7 from J, leaving 11 bases between them. CDR1 is MGHRA, CDR2 YSYEKL, per germline. CDR3 DNA: TGCGCCAGCAGCCCGGGGGGCCAAAATTCACCCCTCCACTTT. Its translation is CASSPGGQNSPLHF.

The CDR3 sequence: CASTLSGGAVNEQFF. In DNA, the CDR3 is TGTGCCAGCACCCTCAGCGGGGGGGCTGTCAATGAGCAGTTCTTC. The genes are TRBV6-6 and TRBJ2-1; TRBD2 matches 10 bases. CDR1 is MNHNY and CDR2 is SVGAGI in the germline V gene (reference sequence). Trimming cost V 7 bases and J 6 bases; bases outside gene matches: 9. This CDR3 has 15 residues.

This clone was seen a handful of times. The chain combines TRBV7-9 with TRBJ1-2; 8 bases map to TRBD1. The CDR3 totals 16 residues. The junction had 14 bases not matched to a gene; V was cut back by 5 bases and J by 6 bases. Per the germline V gene, CDR1 is SEHNR and CDR2 is FQNEAQ (reference sequence). The CDR3 DNA reads TGTGCCAGCAGCCCCTTACAGGGGGAACGTAAGGATGGCTACACCTTC. Translating it yields CASSPLQGERKDGYTF.

The chain carries TRBV11-2 and TRBJ1-5; D may be TRBD1 (6 bases). In germline, CDR1 is SGHAT, CDR2 FQNNGV. CDR3 length: 13 amino acids. V dropped 5 bases and J dropped 6 bases, with 11 bases sitting between them. The CDR3 region has the DNA TGTGCCAGCAGCCCCACAGGGATTCAGCCCCAGCATTTT. Translated, it gives CASSPTGIQPQHF.

This clone turned up a few times. The rearrangement uses TRBV7-9 and TRBJ2-2, with D possibly matching TRBD1 (6 bases). CDR1 SEHNR and CDR2 FQNEAQ come from the germline V gene (reference sequence). The ends were cut back, 5 bases at V and 5 bases at J, with 15 bases in the middle. The CDR3 has 15 residues. The CDR3 region is CASSQGQGDTGELFF. CDR3 coding DNA: TGTGCCAGCAGCCAGGGGCAGGGCGATACCGGGGAGCTGTTTTTT. Full variable domain (remainder filled in from reference TRBV7-9 and TRBJ2-2): DTGVSQNPRHKITKRGQNVTFRCDPISEHNRLYWYRQTLGQGPEFLTYFQNEAQLEKSRLLSDRFSAERPKGSFSTLEIQRTEQGDSAMYLCASSQGQGDTGELFFGEGSRLTVL.

This clone was detected only a few times. The chain is built from TRBV5-6 and TRBJ2-5, with 7 bases lining up with TRBD2. The J segment lost 3 bases and the V segment lost 0 bases, leaving 8 bases of the junction unmatched. The CDR3 runs to 16 residues. Germline CDR1 is SGHDT and CDR2 is YYEEEE. The CDR3, as DNA: TGTGCCAGCAGCTTGGTTATTTGGACTAGAAAAGAGACCCAGTACTTC. It is translated as CASSLVIWTRKETQYF.

The rearrangement links TRBV5-6 to TRBJ1-4; possible D gene TRBD1, 6 bases. With 5 bases removed from V and 7 bases from J, the gap between germline ends came to 15 bases. CDR3 length: 14 amino acids. Germline CDR1 reads SGHDT; CDR2 reads YYEEEE. CDR3 DNA sequence: TGTGCCAGCAGTTCCGGACAGACCCTTGAAAAACTGTTTTTT. This encodes CASSSGQTLEKLFF.

The rearrangement joins TRBV5-1 to TRBJ1-5; D ambiguous. V lost 4 bases and J 3 bases, leaving 11 bases between the germline ends. Germline lookup yields CDR1 SGHRS and CDR2 YFSETQ. The CDR3 consists of 14 residues. The CDR3 DNA reads TGCGCCAGCAGCCTGGGCCCTACCAATCAGCCCCAGCATTTT. Translation: CASSLGPTNQPQHF. The whole variable domain, filled in from reference TRBV5-1 and TRBJ1-5, reads KAGVTQTPRYLIKTRGQQVTLSCSPISGHRSVSWYQQTPGQGLQFLFEYFSETQRNKGNFPGRFSGRQFSNSRSEMNVSTLELGDSALYLCASSLGPTNQPQHFGDGTRLSIL.

The J gene is TRBJ2-1, the V gene TRBV29-1, with a possible D match to TRBD1 (5 bases). CDR1 SQVTM and CDR2 ANQGSEA come from the germline V gene. The CDR3 length is 11 residues. The V and J ends lost 5 bases and 7 bases respectively, with 9 bases between them. As DNA, the CDR3 is TGCAGCGTTCCAGGGTGGAATGAGCAGTTCTTC. It encodes CSVPGWNEQFF.

V usage is TRBV10-3 and J usage is TRBJ1-1; TRBD1 is a possible D gene (6 bases). V lost 5 bases and J lost 9, with 10 bases in between. The CDR3 runs to 11 residues. Germline CDR1 reads ENHRY; CDR2 reads SYGVKD. The CDR3 nucleotides read TGTGCCATCAGTTCCGGGACACAAGCTTTCTTT. As protein: CAISSGTQAFF.

The chain is built from TRBV6-1 and TRBJ1-2; D gene unclear. Between the trimmed V and J ends, which lost 1 base and 8 bases, there was a span of 2 bases. Germline V gene data show CDR1 as MNHNS and CDR2 as SASEGT. This CDR3 has 10 amino acids. The CDR3 region is CASSEVGYTF. CDR3 DNA sequence: TGTGCCAGCAGTGAAGTAGGCTACACCTTC.

This clone has just a few counts. V gene TRBV7-9 combines with J gene TRBJ1-2; D unclear. Trimming took off 5 bases at V and 3 bases at J, with 10 bases between the two ends. The CDR3 is 13 residues long. Germline V gene data show CDR1 as SEHNR and CDR2 as FQNEAQ (reference sequence). CDR3 loop: CASSPFEDYGYTF. The CDR3 nucleotides read TGTGCCAGCAGCCCGTTCGAGGACTATGGCTACACCTTC.

This chain links TRBV5-1 with TRBJ1-1; perhaps TRBD1 as D (5 bases). Germline V gives CDR1 SGHRS, CDR2 YFSETQ. The V gene lost 0 bases and the J gene lost 7 bases, with 10 bases spanning the gap. The CDR3 is made up of 13 amino acids. CDR3 in amino acids: CASSLARGLEAFF. The CDR3 DNA reads as TGCGCCAGCAGCTTGGCCCGGGGACTTGAAGCTTTCTTT. The variable domain in full, with the rest retrieved from reference TRBV5-1 and TRBJ1-1, is KAGVTQTPRYLIKTRGQQVTLSCSPISGHRSVSWYQQTPGQGLQFLFEYFSETQRNKGNFPGRFSGRQFSNSRSEMNVSTLELGDSALYLCASSLARGLEAFFGQGTRLTVV.